This TCR beta chain stems from a study of T cell changes during pregnancy in multiple sclerosis. V gave up 3 bases and J gave up 4 bases; unmatched junction bases: 3. The germline V gene has CDR1 SNHLY and CDR2 FYNNEI. The CDR3 runs to 16 residues. Clones were sequenced by immunoSEQ multiplex PCR, and TCRdb holds only the in-frame ones, with some missing. The table shows nearly 40,000 clones, with 92% occurring only once. The source is a female donor with multiple sclerosis, enrolled in a pregnancy study. The sequencing used CD4+ T cells from peripheral blood mononuclear cells, collected before pregnancy. The chain is built from TRBV2 and TRBJ2-6; 10 bases line up with TRBD1. The CDR3 sequence is CASSEGQGSGANVLTF. DNA for the CDR3: TGTGCCAGCAGTGAGGGACAGGGGTCCGGGGCCAACGTCCTGACTTTC.